The text below deals with one TCR beta chain. Its antigen is still unknown. The junction departs from the called germline gene at one end, perhaps through a read error. The CDR3 has 17 residues. CDR1 MGHRA and CDR2 YSYEKL come from the germline V gene. Overall study results and limits: Tumor Treg TCRs overlapped most with tumor naive CD4+ cells.

After constant-region reverse-primer amplification, full-length variable regions underwent semi-nested PCR with Nested Universal Primer A. TCRdb passed the 5' RACE reads through MiXCR, listing each CDR3 protein once. The sample lists about 50,000 distinct CDR3 sequences; about 28% were seen once. This TCR was recovered from a female donor with breast cancer. The material sequenced was naive CD4+ T cells sorted from blood. Indicated subset: naive CD4+ T cells, CD4+CD45RA+CD25-. This chain connects TRBV4-1 to TRBJ1-4; D gene uncertain. The DNA for the CDR3 is TGCGCCAGCAGCCAAGAAGGTCCCACTGCAACTAATGACAAACTGTTTTTT. Amino acid sequence: CASSQEGPTATNDKLFF.